This T cell receptor beta chain was recovered during a study of cytomegalovirus exposure and HLA in healthy donors. In the study overall: Drawn from HLA-typed donors, around 85 million unique TCRs were held in an early data release. Regarding the study as a whole: Previous analysis showed most TCR beta V segments were productive about 87% or about 30% of the time. While the bulk of TCR sequences proved rare, some public TCRs turned up in many donors.

Comment on this clone: No antigen is known for it.

The primer mix had 60 Vbeta and 13 Jbeta primers. Sequencing was performed with immunoSEQ multiplex PCR; in TCRdb, only in-frame clones are kept and a portion is missing. The table lists about 170,000 clones, around three quarters of them singletons. The source of this sequence is a man between 35 and 55 years old in good health and CMV-seropositive. The sequenced sample consisted of PBMCs.

The CDR3 loop is CAWTQGDGSYNEQFF. The CDR3 DNA reads TGTGCCTGGACTCAGGGGGATGGCTCCTACAATGAGCAGTTCTTC. This sequence joins TRBV30 and TRBJ2-1; TRBD1 matches at 7 bases. The germline V gene has CDR1 GTSNPN and CDR2 SVGIG (reference sequence). After removal of 4 bases from V and 0 bases from J, the junction contained 6 bases not matched to a gene. The CDR3 totals 15 residues.